Listed below are T cell receptor beta chains from one sample, sequenced in a study of cytomegalovirus exposure and HLA in healthy donors. Assay: immunoSEQ multiplex PCR; the TCRdb copy retains only in-frame clones and omits some. The table records under 110,000 clones, around 75% of them present only once. Sequencing used PBMCs. The receptors were gathered from a female donor in good health and CMV-seronegative. Both conserved end residues are part of each CDR3. A D gene is named only where the DNA matches it firmly. Where a row states a size, it is once, few, many or the class of an expanded clone; other rows omit it.

TRBJ1-1	TRBV2	few	13	.	CASGGHMNTEAFF	TGTGCCAGCGGGGGACACATGAACACTGAAGCTTTCTTT
TRBJ2-5	TRBV2	.	14	.	CASSESRVEETQYF	TGTGCCAGCAGTGAGTCTCGGGTGGAAGAGACCCAGTACTTC
TRBJ2-2	TRBV30	.	15	.	CAWSRGLRPTGELFF	TGTGCCTGGAGTCGGGGACTCCGGCCTACCGGGGAGCTGTTTTTT
TRBJ2-1	TRBV9	.	14	.	CASSIRRQDNEQFF	TGTGCCAGCAGCATACGACGACAGGACAATGAGCAGTTCTTC
TRBJ2-7	TRBV7-4	.	17	TRBD2	CASSLPGGLPGSYEQYF	TGTGCCAGCAGCTTACCCGGGGGACTACCGGGAAGCTACGAGCAGTACTTC
TRBJ1-1	TRBV7-9	.	17	TRBD1	CASSPRTGRSKNTEAFF	TGTGCCAGCAGCCCACGGACAGGGCGGTCCAAGAACACTGAAGCTTTCTTT
TRBJ1-4	TRBV5-1	few	15	.	CASSLFGGSGEKLFF	TGCGCCAGCAGCTTGTTCGGGGGATCGGGCGAAAAACTGTTTTTT
TRBJ1-5	TRBV5-4	.	11	.	CASSPAQPQHF	TGTGCCAGCAGCCCCGCGCAGCCCCAGCATTTT
TRBJ2-1	TRBV10-1	.	12	.	CASSPGSREQFF	TGCGCCAGCAGCCCGGGTTCTAGAGAGCAGTTCTTC
TRBJ2-7	TRBV27	once	16	TRBD1	CASSRGTDPRLREQYF	TGTGCCAGCAGTAGGGGGACAGACCCTCGCCTAAGGGAGCAGTACTTC
TRBJ2-7	TRBV7-8	few	16	.	CASSPRPEGGSYEQYF	TGTGCCAGCAGCCCGCGCCCAGAGGGTGGATCCTACGAGCAGTACTTC
TRBJ2-1	TRBV7-9	.	15	TRBD2	CASSSVGARELEQFF	TGTGCCAGCAGCTCCGTCGGCGCGCGGGAGTTAGAGCAGTTCTTC
TRBJ1-1	TRBV11-2	.	13	.	CASSLTVNTEAFF	TGTGCTAGCAGCTTAACGGTGAACACTGAAGCTTTCTTT
TRBJ1-2	TRBV15	.	14	.	CATSRGPPNYGYTF	TGTGCCACCAGCAGGGGCCCTCCTAACTATGGCTACACCTTC
TRBJ2-5	TRBV29-1	.	12	.	CSVTAVQETQYF	TGCAGCGTAACAGCGGTACAAGAGACCCAGTACTTC
TRBJ2-2	TRBV28	few	15	.	CASSLSTPMVGELFF	TGTGCCAGCAGTTTATCTACCCCCATGGTCGGGGAGCTGTTTTTT
TRBJ2-2	TRBV10-1	.	13	TRBD2	CASTAGGAGELFF	TGCGCCAGCACGGCGGGAGGGGCCGGGGAGCTGTTTTTT
TRBJ2-7	TRBV27	.	15	.	CASSSQRRSSYEQYF	TGTGCCAGCAGTTCCCAGAGGAGGAGCTCCTACGAGCAGTACTTC
TRBJ1-2	TRBV2	.	13	.	CASSEGQLHGYTF	TGTGCCAGCAGTGAGGGGCAGCTCCATGGCTACACCTTC
TRBJ1-1	TRBV30	once	13	.	CAWTRQGGTEAFF	TGTGCCTGGACGCGGCAGGGAGGCACTGAAGCTTTCTTT
TRBJ2-5	TRBV30	few	15	.	CAWNPRQPPKETQYF	TGTGCCTGGAATCCGAGACAGCCTCCGAAGGAGACCCAGTACTTC
TRBJ1-2	TRBV30	.	15	.	CAWSVLMGGVEGYTF	TGTGCCTGGAGTGTACTTATGGGGGGGGTAGAAGGCTACACCTTC
TRBJ2-3	TRBV19	.	14	.	CASSMKMSADTQYF	TGTGCCAGTAGTATGAAAATGAGCGCAGATACGCAGTATTTT
TRBJ2-1	TRBV19	few	19	TRBD1	CASRSRARGLTSLDNEQFF	TGTGCCAGTAGAAGCCGTGCCAGGGGGCTAACTAGCTTAGACAATGAGCAGTTCTTC
TRBJ2-3	TRBV15	.	13	.	CATSRVGANTQYF	TGTGCCACCAGCAGAGTGGGAGCAAATACGCAGTATTTT
TRBJ1-2	TRBV4-1	.	16	.	CASSQDRTTGLYGYTF	TGCGCCAGCAGCCAAGATCGGACAACGGGACTCTATGGCTACACCTTC
TRBJ1-5	TRBV2	.	13	.	CASRGADRQPQHF	TGTGCCAGCAGGGGGGCTGACAGACAGCCCCAGCATTTT
TRBJ1-5	TRBV7-9	.	14	.	CASSSGVYNQPQHF	TGTGCCAGCAGTTCAGGGGTTTACAATCAGCCCCAGCATTTT